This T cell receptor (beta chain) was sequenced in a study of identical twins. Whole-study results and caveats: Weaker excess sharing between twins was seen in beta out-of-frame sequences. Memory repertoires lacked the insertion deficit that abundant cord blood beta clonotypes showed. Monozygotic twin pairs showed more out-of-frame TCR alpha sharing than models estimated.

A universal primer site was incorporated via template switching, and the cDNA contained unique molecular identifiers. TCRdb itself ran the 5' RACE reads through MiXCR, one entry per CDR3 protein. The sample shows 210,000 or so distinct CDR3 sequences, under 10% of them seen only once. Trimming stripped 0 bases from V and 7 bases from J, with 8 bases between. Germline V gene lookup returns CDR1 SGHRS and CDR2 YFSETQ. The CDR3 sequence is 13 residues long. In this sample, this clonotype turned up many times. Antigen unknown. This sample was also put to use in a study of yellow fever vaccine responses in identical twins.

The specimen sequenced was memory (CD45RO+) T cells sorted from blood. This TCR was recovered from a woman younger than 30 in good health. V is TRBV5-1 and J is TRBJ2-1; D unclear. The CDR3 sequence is CASSLDGWNEQFF. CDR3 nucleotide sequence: TGCGCCAGCAGCTTGGACGGGTGGAATGAGCAGTTCTTC.